A single sample gave rise to the 16 T cell receptor beta chains below, sequenced in a study of shared clonotypes between healthy human individuals. Sequencing was performed with immunoSEQ multiplex PCR; in TCRdb, only in-frame clones are kept and a portion is missing. The sample has about 2 million clones; approximately 94% are singletons. Naive CD8 populations comprised CD45RO-negative cells positively selected for CCR7, excluding terminally differentiated effector memory CD45RA+ cells. The sequenced material came from naive CD8+ T cells sorted from blood. The receptor source for this set is a man aged 18-30 years in good health.

This clone was seen only once. The chain has TRBV5-4 and TRBJ1-1, with a tentative D call TRBD1 (5 bases). Between the trimmed V and J ends, which lost 5 bases and 1 base, there was a span of 6 bases. CDR3 size: 12 residues. Germline CDR1 reads SGHNT; CDR2 reads YYREEE (reference sequence). The CDR3 sequence is CASRTGNTEAFF. CDR3 in DNA: TGTGCCAGCAGAACAGGGAACACTGAAGCTTTCTTT.

This clone showed up just once. This chain joins TRBV7-9 and TRBJ2-7; perhaps TRBD1 as D (5 bases). Germline assignment: CDR1 SEHNR and CDR2 FQNEAQ (reference sequence). Trimming cost V 1 base and J 6 bases, with 13 bases left between them. This CDR3 spans 14 amino acids. For the CDR3, the DNA is TGTGCCAGCAGCTTAGTGGCGGTTGGGGCCGAGCAGTACTTC. The encoded protein is CASSLVAVGAEQYF.

Notes on this clone: Other DNA sequences in the sample encode the same CDR3. This sequence joins TRBV7-9 and TRBJ1-1, with D unclear. The CDR3 has 14 residues. The V and J ends lost 1 base and 0 bases respectively, with 6 bases between them. Germline V CDR1 and CDR2: SEHNR, FQNEAQ (reference sequence). CDR3 in DNA: TGTGCCAGCAGCTTAGGCGGGGTGAACACTGAAGCTTTCTTT. It is translated as CASSLGGVNTEAFF.

The V call is TRBV15, the J call TRBJ1-5, with D possibly matching TRBD1 (6 bases). Trimming removed 0 bases at V and 4 bases at J, with 7 bases between. The length of the CDR3 is 14 residues. In germline, CDR1 is LNHNV, CDR2 YYDKDF (reference sequence). The CDR3 loop is CATSRDQGNQPQHF. The CDR3, as DNA: TGTGCCACCAGCAGAGATCAGGGGAATCAGCCCCAGCATTTT.

The chain couples TRBV14 to TRBJ2-7; D remains ambiguous. CDR1 and CDR2 from the germline V gene are SGHDN and FVKESK. This CDR3 is 13 amino acids long. V was cut by 4 bases and J by 2 bases, with 9 bases left in between. The CDR3 coding sequence is TGTGCCAGCAGCCTGGTAGACCCCTACGAGCAGTACTTC. Translation: CASSLVDPYEQYF. The whole variable domain, filled in from reference TRBV14 and TRBJ2-7, reads EAGVTQFPSHSVIEKGQTVTLRCDPISGHDNLYWYRRVMGKEIKFLLHFVKESKQDESGMPNNRFLAERTGGTYSTLKVQPAELEDSGVYFCASSLVDPYEQYFGPGTRLTVT.

To note about this clone: The junction does not match germline at one end; this may be a read error. The chain links TRBV6-5 to TRBJ2-2; perhaps D is TRBD1 or TRBD2 (6 bases each). CDR3 length: 15 amino acids. CDR1 and CDR2 from the germline V gene are MNHEY and SVGAGI. CDR3 amino acids: CASSYSGGDTGEPFF. CDR3 DNA: TGTGCCAGCAGTTACTCTGGCGGGGACACCGGGGAGCCGTTTTTT.

This clone was found once. The V call is TRBV6-6, the J call TRBJ2-1, with 8 bases lining up with TRBD2. The CDR3 contains 15 residues. Germline values: CDR1 MNHNY, CDR2 SVGAGI (reference sequence). The J segment lost 9 bases and the V segment lost 2 bases, leaving 9 bases of the junction unmatched. The CDR3 sequence is CASSYVGRAQGEQFF. DNA for the CDR3: TGTGCCAGCAGTTACGTCGGGAGGGCCCAGGGTGAGCAGTTCTTC.

The chain is built from TRBV11-2 and TRBJ2-1; 12 bases align to TRBD2. The CDR3 loop spans 16 amino acids. Losses at the gene ends were 5 bases for V and 4 bases for J; bases not matched to a gene: 6. Germline CDR1 and CDR2: SGHAT and FQNNGV. This CDR3 is CASSPRLAGAYNEQFF. In DNA, the CDR3 is TGTGCCAGCAGCCCAAGACTAGCGGGAGCGTACAATGAGCAGTTCTTC. The whole variable domain, filled in from reference TRBV11-2 and TRBJ2-1, reads EAGVAQSPRYKIIEKRQSVAFWCNPISGHATLYWYQQILGQGPKLLIQFQNNGVVDDSQLPKDRFSAERLKGVDSTLKIQPAKLEDSAVYLCASSPRLAGAYNEQFFGPGTRLTVL.

The gene calls are TRBV5-1 and TRBJ2-7; a weak D match, TRBD2 (6 bases). CDR3 length equals 13 residues. Trimming removed 1 base from V and 4 bases from J, with 9 bases in between. Germline CDR1 SGHRS, CDR2 YFSETQ. The chain's CDR3 is CASSLMGGYEQYF. DNA for the CDR3: TGCGCCAGCAGCTTGATGGGGGGTTACGAGCAGTACTTC.

The J gene is TRBJ2-7, the V gene TRBV29-1, with D possibly called TRBD1 or TRBD2 (5 bases each). Germline V gene lookup returns CDR1 SQVTM and CDR2 ANQGSEA. Trimming cost V 6 bases and J 3 bases, with 12 bases left between them. There are 12 residues in the CDR3. The CDR3 DNA reads TGCAGCGTCCAGGGTGGGGGCTACGAGCAGTACTTC. Protein: CSVQGGGYEQYF.

The genes are TRBV4-1 and TRBJ2-5; TRBD2 matches 11 bases. The CDR3 totals 16 residues. Unmatched junction bases numbered 6, after V lost 1 base and J lost 5 bases. The germline gives CDR1 MGHRA, CDR2 YSYEKL. CDR3 nucleotide sequence: TGCGCCAGCAGCCAAGCCTCTAGCGGGGGGATGGAGACCCAGTACTTC. Its protein is CASSQASSGGMETQYF.

The genes are TRBV4-1 and TRBJ1-5, with TRBD1 matching over 8 bases. The ends lost 0 bases at V and 2 bases at J; junction bases unmatched: 3. Germline V lookup: CDR1 MGHRA, CDR2 YSYEKL. This CDR3 region has 16 residues. CDR3 loop: CASSQDPGQGNQPQHF. The CDR3 DNA reads TGCGCCAGCAGCCAAGACCCGGGACAGGGCAATCAGCCCCAGCATTTT.

The chain uses TRBV5-1 and TRBJ2-5; no firm D call. Germline V gene data show CDR1 as SGHRS and CDR2 as YFSETQ. This CDR3 has 14 residues. Trimming shortened V by 4 bases and J by 4 bases, and 14 bases separated the two germline ends. CDR3 residues: CASSDSSRTETQYF. CDR3 coding DNA: TGCGCCAGCAGCGACTCGTCTAGAACAGAGACCCAGTACTTC.

The chain employs TRBV11-2 and TRBJ2-3; D unresolved. Per germline, CDR1 SGHAT and CDR2 FQNNGV. The V and J ends lost 5 bases and 1 base respectively, with 4 bases between them. CDR3 size: 12 residues. The DNA of the CDR3 is TGTGCCAGCAGCGAGGGCACAGATACGCAGTATTTT. It specifies CASSEGTDTQYF.

This chain links TRBV7-9 with TRBJ2-5, with 8 bases matching TRBD2. The length of the CDR3 is 15 residues. The germline V gene encodes CDR1 SEHNR and CDR2 FQNEAQ (reference sequence). V lost 3 bases and J lost 8; bases outside the gene matches: 11. Here the CDR3 reads CASSFSERGFPTQYF. The CDR3 nucleotides read TGTGCCAGCAGCTTTTCAGAGCGGGGGTTCCCTACCCAGTACTTC. Supplemented by reference TRBV7-9 and TRBJ2-5, the full variable domain reads DTGVSQNPRHKITKRGQNVTFRCDPISEHNRLYWYRQTLGQGPEFLTYFQNEAQLEKSRLLSDRFSAERPKGSFSTLEIQRTEQGDSAMYLCASSFSERGFPTQYFGPGTRLLVL.

V is TRBV15 and J is TRBJ2-7; D perhaps matches TRBD2 (6 bases). The germline V gene has CDR1 LNHNV and CDR2 YYDKDF (reference sequence). Trimming took 4 bases from V and 3 from J, leaving 13 bases between them. There are 14 residues in the CDR3. DNA of the CDR3: TGTGCCACCAGCACTCCGGAGGGCGGCTACGAGCAGTACTTC. Translating gives CATSTPEGGYEQYF.